This record concerns one T cell receptor (beta chain) sequence. Antigen unknown. Antigen-specific CD4+ T cell clonotypes were called by their expansion after viral peptide-pool culture in ViraFEST. The authors isolated CD4+ T cells after less than eleven days of culture. Documented for the person is a PCR-confirmed SARS-CoV-2 infection occurring between March and December 2020. The junction had 10 bases not matched to a gene; V was cut back by 2 bases and J by 5 bases. CDR3 length equals 16 residues. The germline gives CDR1 KGHDR, CDR2 SFDVKD. The source of the sample is a study of vaccination effects on CD4 cells after COVID-19. The protocol was immunoSEQ multiplex PCR, while the TCRdb copy is restricted to in-frame clones and leaves out a portion. Of tens of thousands of clones in the sample, about 81% were seen once. Study-level results: Convalescent post-vaccine spike-reactive clones were mostly newly vaccine-induced.

The rearrangement links TRBV24-1 to TRBJ1-1; 7 nucleotides match TRBD1. The sequence came from a human donor who had a prior SARS-CoV-2 infection. Source: CD4+ T cells from PBMCs cultured with a peptide pool, taken before COVID-19 vaccination. CDR3 nucleotides: TGTGCCACCAGTGATTCTAACTACAGGGGAGGGACTGAAGCTTTCTTT. It translates to CATSDSNYRGGTEAFF.